This T cell receptor (beta chain) originates from a study of blood T cells in healthy people across ages. The study, taken as a whole, reports: No conclusive comparison of naive versus antigen-experienced cells was possible with unsorted PBMCs.

Germline CDR1 MNHEY, CDR2 SVGEGT. V dropped 6 bases and J dropped 1 base, with 13 bases sitting between them. The CDR3 is 14 residues long. With regard to this clonotype: The antigen is not known.

Donors gave about 10 milliliters of peripheral blood apiece. For the second PCR, which ran for roughly 6 to 11 cycles, a sample-barcoded 5' primer and a J-beta primer mix were used. TCRdb reanalysed the 5' RACE reads using MiXCR and keeps one entry per CDR3 protein. The table lists over 1,500,000 distinct CDR3 sequences, roughly two fifths of them singletons. The sample taken for sequencing was blood. The chain joins TRBV6-2 or TRBV6-3 to TRBJ2-7; D is uncertain. This TCR was recovered from a human donor in good health. CDR3 sequence reads: CASRGSAVSYEQYF. The CDR3 DNA reads TGTGCCAGCAGGGGTTCGGCTGTTTCCTACGAGCAGTACTTC.